Listed below are T cell receptor beta chains from one sample, sequenced in a study of cytomegalovirus exposure and HLA in healthy donors. Using immunoSEQ multiplex PCR, the repertoire was profiled, and TCRdb retains in-frame clones only, with some absent. The sample yields about 130,000 clones, about a sixth seen once. The specimen sequenced was PBMCs. These receptors were obtained from a female donor in good health and CMV-seropositive. Each CDR3 is given with its conserved first and last residue. A D gene is named only where the DNA matches it firmly. Expanded clones get a size class; other rows say once, few or many, or leave the size out.

v_call	clone_size	d_call	j_call	cdr3_aa	cdr3_nt
TRBV30	NA	NA	TRBJ1-2	CAWWGGGNYGYTF	TGTGCCTGGTGGGGTGGAGGCAACTATGGCTACACCTTC
TRBV6-5	few	TRBD2	TRBJ2-1	CASSYSASGGWEQFF	TGTGCCAGCAGTTACTCGGCTAGCGGGGGGTGGGAGCAGTTCTTC
TRBV7-2	few	TRBD2	TRBJ2-3	CASRPILAGFSDTQYF	TGTGCCAGCAGACCAATTCTAGCGGGATTCTCAGATACGCAGTATTTT
TRBV4-2	NA	NA	TRBJ2-2	CASSLMGGGTAGELFF	TGTGCCAGCAGCCTCATGGGGGGTGGGACCGCCGGGGAGCTGTTTTTT
TRBV20-1	NA	NA	TRBJ2-7	CSARTGGEQYF	TGCAGTGCTAGAACCGGTGGCGAGCAGTACTTC
TRBV29-1	NA	NA	TRBJ1-2	CSVEPIGYGYTF	TGCAGCGTTGAGCCAATCGGGTATGGCTACACCTTC
TRBV7-8	few	TRBD1	TRBJ1-5	CASSVWTGDQPQHF	TGTGCCAGCAGCGTGTGGACAGGGGATCAGCCCCAGCATTTT
TRBV4-3	NA	NA	TRBJ2-3	CASSQDLQRSTDTQYF	TGCGCCAGCAGCCAAGATCTGCAGCGGAGCACAGATACGCAGTATTTT
TRBV29-1	few	TRBD1	TRBJ2-7	CSVEDRGQGGLEQYF	TGCAGCGTTGAAGATAGGGGACAGGGCGGTTTGGAGCAGTACTTC
TRBV10-3	NA	NA	TRBJ2-1	CAISDGGRLKLDYNEQFF	TGTGCCATCAGTGATGGGGGCAGATTAAAACTCGACTACAATGAGCAGTTCTTC
TRBV2	NA	TRBD1	TRBJ2-5	CASPGTDFQETQYF	TGTGCCAGCCCCGGGACAGACTTTCAAGAGACCCAGTACTTC
TRBV25-1	NA	TRBD1	TRBJ2-7	CASSDANRGTYEQYF	TGTGCCAGCAGTGACGCAAACAGGGGAACCTACGAGCAGTACTTC
TRBV4-2	NA	NA	TRBJ1-2	CASSPPGLNYGYTF	TGTGCCAGCAGCCCGCCGGGACTTAACTATGGCTACACCTTC
TRBV4-3	few	NA	TRBJ2-6	CASSQTPGANVLTF	TGCGCCAGCAGCCAAACTCCCGGGGCCAACGTCCTGACTTTC
TRBV10-3	NA	TRBD2	TRBJ2-2	CAISEIGSGRPRGTGELFF	TGTGCCATCAGTGAGATAGGTAGCGGGAGGCCCCGGGGCACCGGGGAGCTGTTTTTT
TRBV27	few	NA	TRBJ1-2	CASSSTGLYGYTF	TGTGCCAGCAGTTCCACAGGTTTATATGGCTACACCTTC
TRBV21-1	few	NA	TRBJ1-2	CARNSLNYGYTF	TGTGCCAGAAACAGTTTGAACTATGGCTACACCTTC
TRBV9	few	TRBD1	TRBJ1-2	CASSVDVQGDHGYTF	TGTGCCAGCAGCGTAGATGTACAGGGGGACCATGGCTACACCTTC
TRBV7-2	few	TRBD1	TRBJ1-1	CASSSQGAGTEAFF	TGTGCCAGCAGCTCACAGGGGGCGGGAACTGAAGCTTTCTTT
TRBV6-5	NA	NA	TRBJ2-7	CASSYGGTTYEQYF	TGTGCCAGCAGTTACGGGGGGACGACCTACGAGCAGTACTTC
TRBV4-1	NA	NA	TRBJ1-2	CASSQVPNGGLNYGYTF	TGCGCCAGCAGCCAAGTCCCAAACGGGGGGCTTAACTATGGCTACACCTTC
TRBV11-1	NA	NA	TRBJ1-5	CASSPSLNQPQHF	TGTGCCAGCAGCCCGTCTCTTAATCAGCCCCAGCATTTT
TRBV5-6	NA	TRBD1	TRBJ2-5	CASSLGHGTGETQYF	TGTGCCAGCAGCTTGGGGCACGGGACAGGAGAGACCCAGTACTTC
TRBV30	NA	NA	TRBJ1-6	CAWSVQGNSPLHF	TGTGCCTGGAGTGTACAGGGTAATTCACCCCTCCACTTT
TRBV7-9	few	NA	TRBJ2-2	CASSLSQGGTGELFF	TGTGCCAGCAGCTTATCTCAGGGGGGCACCGGGGAGCTGTTTTTT
TRBV5-1	NA	NA	TRBJ2-5	CASSLGRAGYQETQYF	TGCGCCAGCAGCTTGGGTCGAGCGGGTTACCAAGAGACCCAGTACTTC
TRBV5-1	NA	NA	TRBJ2-3	CASSLAGPSSTDTQYF	TGCGCCAGCAGCTTGGCAGGTCCTTCGAGCACAGATACGCAGTATTTT
TRBV10-3	NA	TRBD1	TRBJ2-7	CAISERTGKEEQYF	TGTGCCATCAGTGAGCGGACAGGAAAGGAGGAGCAGTACTTC
TRBV2	NA	TRBD1	TRBJ2-4	CASSEGPRDRGYIQYF	TGTGCCAGCAGTGAGGGTCCCCGGGACAGGGGTTACATTCAGTACTTC
TRBV5-4	NA	TRBD2	TRBJ2-1	CASSLRTGGYNEQFF	TGTGCCAGCAGCTTGAGAACGGGGGGCTACAATGAGCAGTTCTTC
TRBV6-1	few	TRBD1	TRBJ2-7	CASTDVGTGTYEQYF	TGTGCCAGCACCGACGTCGGGACAGGGACCTACGAGCAGTACTTC
TRBV28	NA	TRBD1	TRBJ1-5	CAINLGQGNNQPQHF	TGTGCCATCAACCTTGGACAGGGGAACAATCAGCCCCAGCATTTT
TRBV11-3	NA	TRBD2	TRBJ2-3	CASSLTSGDTDTQYF	TGTGCCAGCAGCTTAACTAGCGGGGACACAGATACGCAGTATTTT
TRBV7-2	NA	NA	TRBJ2-3	CASSLLAGSSTDTQYF	TGTGCCAGCAGCTTACTGGCAGGCTCTAGCACAGATACGCAGTATTTT
TRBV30	few	NA	TRBJ1-3	CAWSPRGFRGNTIYF	TGTGCCTGGAGTCCTCGGGGTTTTAGGGGAAACACCATATATTTT
TRBV2	few	NA	TRBJ1-4	CASSGGSRQNEKLFF	TGTGCCAGTTCCGGGGGTTCCAGACAAAATGAAAAACTGTTTTTT
TRBV7-2	NA	NA	TRBJ2-1	CASSYVRENCFF	TGTGCCAGCAGCTACGTCCGAGAGAATTGTTTCTTC
TRBV6-5	NA	TRBD2	TRBJ2-3	CASSRTGTSGDTQYF	TGTGCCAGCAGTCGAACCGGGACTAGCGGAGATACGCAGTATTTT
TRBV19	NA	NA	TRBJ2-2	CASSIRTGLWGGELFF	TGTGCCAGTAGTATTCGAACAGGGTTATGGGGCGGGGAGCTGTTTTTT
TRBV19	few	NA	TRBJ1-5	CASSIGFSSQHF	TGTGCCAGTAGTATCGGGTTTTCGTCCCAGCATTTT
TRBV28	NA	TRBD1	TRBJ1-2	CASSFPLGQGPANNYGYTF	TGTGCCAGCAGTTTCCCCCTCGGACAGGGCCCGGCCAACAACTATGGCTACACCTTC
TRBV7-8	NA	NA	TRBJ1-5	CASSLVMGAGNQPQHF	TGTGCCAGCAGCCTAGTTATGGGGGCTGGCAATCAGCCCCAGCATTTT
TRBV4-2	few	NA	TRBJ2-1	CASSRRGNYNEQFF	TGTGCCAGCAGCCGTCGAGGGAATTACAATGAGCAGTTCTTC
TRBV6-1	few	TRBD1	TRBJ2-4	CASSEARQGGKNIQYF	TGTGCCAGCAGTGAAGCGCGACAGGGCGGCAAAAACATTCAGTACTTC
TRBV30	NA	TRBD2	TRBJ2-2	CAWSWGEGTGELFF	TGTGCCTGGAGTTGGGGGGAGGGGACCGGGGAGCTGTTTTTT
TRBV18	few	TRBD1	TRBJ1-4	CASSPRTGGRINEKLFF	TGTGCCAGCTCACCAAGGACAGGGGGTCGGATTAATGAAAAACTGTTTTTT
TRBV4-3	few	TRBD2	TRBJ2-1	CASSHQAGGDYNEQFF	TGCGCCAGCAGCCACCAAGCGGGAGGCGACTACAATGAGCAGTTCTTC
TRBV7-9	NA	TRBD1	TRBJ2-7	CASSFTGVNYEQYF	TGTGCCAGCAGCTTCACAGGGGTTAATTACGAGCAGTACTTC
TRBV5-4	few	NA	TRBJ1-2	CASSLGLGKEANYGYTF	TGTGCCAGCAGCTTGGGGCTCGGGAAAGAAGCTAACTATGGCTACACCTTC
TRBV28	NA	TRBD1	TRBJ1-5	CASSLPGQGYSNQPQHF	TGTGCCAGCAGTTTACCGGGACAGGGGTATAGCAATCAGCCCCAGCATTTT
TRBV7-3	few	TRBD1	TRBJ1-2	CASSSGQGYGYTF	TGTGCCAGCAGCTCTGGACAGGGGTATGGCTACACCTTC
TRBV9	NA	NA	TRBJ1-1	CASSVAGGQAFF	TGTGCCAGCAGCGTAGCTGGGGGCCAAGCTTTCTTT
TRBV6-1	NA	NA	TRBJ2-3	CASSENSPGHITDTQYF	TGTGCCAGCAGTGAAAATTCCCCGGGACACATCACAGATACGCAGTATTTT
TRBV4-1	NA	NA	TRBJ2-3	CASRSAGGRSDTQYF	TGCGCCAGCAGGTCTGCGGGTGGGCGGTCAGATACGCAGTATTTT
TRBV7-2	NA	TRBD1	TRBJ1-1	CASRQSGQGTFAFF	TGTGCCAGCAGGCAATCGGGACAGGGAACGTTTGCTTTCTTT
TRBV2	NA	NA	TRBJ1-6	CASRTDGGQHSPLHF	TGTGCCAGCAGAACCGACGGAGGTCAGCATTCACCCCTCCACTTT
TRBV28	NA	TRBD1	TRBJ1-4	CASPLGQDGVDNEKLFF	TGTGCCAGCCCGCTCGGACAGGACGGGGTTGATAATGAAAAACTGTTTTTT
TRBV2	NA	NA	TRBJ2-2	CASTQFGELFF	TGTGCCAGCACCCAGTTCGGGGAGCTGTTTTTT